The 7 T cell receptor beta chains below come from one sample, sequenced in a study of response to subunit inactivated influenza vaccine. TCRdb itself ran the RT-PCR reads through MiXCR, one entry per CDR3 protein. The sample shows about 610,000 distinct CDR3 sequences, less than 15% of them seen only once. Source: PBMCs from blood, taken 11 to 12 days after vaccination. These receptors all come from a man in his fifties who received an inactivated influenza vaccine.

CDR3 sequence: CSVALAPNEQFF. DNA of the CDR3: TGCAGCGTTGCCCTAGCGCCCAATGAGCAGTTCTTC. The J gene is TRBJ2-1, the V gene TRBV29-1; a weak D match, TRBD2 (6 bases). V gave up 4 bases and J gave up 6 bases, with 10 bases separating them. The CDR3 contains 12 residues. The germline V gene encodes CDR1 SQVTM and CDR2 ANQGSEA.

The rearrangement links TRBV6-1 to TRBJ2-1; D gene ambiguous. Germline-derived CDR1 and CDR2 are MNHNS and SASEGT. The CDR3 loop spans 11 amino acids. V was pared by 3 bases and J by 9 bases, with 6 bases between. The CDR3 reads CASSDLFEQFF. The CDR3 DNA sequence: TGTGCCAGCAGTGACTTATTTGAGCAGTTCTTC.

CDR3 amino acids: CSARVGGAEQYF. CDR3 bases: TGCAGTGCTAGAGTGGGGGGGGCCGAGCAGTACTTC. The chain employs TRBV20-1 and TRBJ2-7, with D perhaps TRBD2 (7 bases). Germline CDR1 and CDR2: DFQATT and SNEGSKA (reference sequence). The germline V and J ends were trimmed by 1 base and 6 bases, with 10 bases remaining between them. The CDR3 is made up of 12 amino acids.

This rearrangement joins TRBV5-1 to TRBJ2-3; D call uncertain. Trimming pared 4 bases from V and 0 bases from J, leaving 12 bases between. This CDR3 has 15 amino acids. Germline assignment: CDR1 SGHRS and CDR2 YFSETQ. CDR3 DNA sequence: TGCGCCAGCAGCGGGCAGTCTCCTAGCACAGATACGCAGTATTTT. Protein product: CASSGQSPSTDTQYF.

This rearrangement joins TRBV20-1 to TRBJ2-1; 11 bases are a match to TRBD2. CDR3 length equals 17 residues. Per the germline V gene, CDR1 is DFQATT and CDR2 is SNEGSKA (reference sequence). V lost 0 bases to trimming and J lost 8 bases; unmatched junction nucleotides: 12. The CDR3 coding sequence is TGCAGTGCTAGAGATCGGGTAATAGCGGGAGGGCCCCATGAGCAGTTCTTC. Translating gives CSARDRVIAGGPHEQFF.

This clonotype turned up a few times. This chain joins TRBV4-3 and TRBJ2-5, with D tentatively TRBD2 (5 bases). Trimming shortened V by 3 bases and J by 2 bases, and 10 bases separated the two germline ends. Looked up from germline, CDR1 is LGHNA and CDR2 is YSLEER. This CDR3 is 14 amino acids long. The DNA for the CDR3 is TGCGCCAGCAGCCATGAAGGACTGCAAGAGACCCAGTACTTC. This gives the protein CASSHEGLQETQYF.

This clonotype was found many times. This rearrangement joins TRBV4-1 to TRBJ2-3, with TRBD2 identical over 7 bases. V dropped 3 bases and J dropped 2; count of bases not matched to a gene: 8. Germline V gives CDR1 MGHRA, CDR2 YSYEKL. CDR3 length: 16 residues. CDR3 sequence reads: CASSQGGGGPTDTQYF. CDR3 coding DNA: TGCGCCAGCAGCCAGGGCGGCGGGGGTCCCACAGATACGCAGTATTTT.